Listed below are T cell receptor beta chains from one sample, sequenced in a study of cytomegalovirus exposure and HLA in healthy donors. Measured with immunoSEQ multiplex PCR; TCRdb has only the in-frame clones, and not every one. This sample contains about 170,000 clones. Material for sequencing was PBMCs. The receptor source for this set is a woman aged 18-29 years in good health and CMV-seropositive. The CDR3 runs from the conserved cysteine through the conserved F or W. A D gene is named only where the DNA matches it firmly.

j_call,v_call,d_call,cdr3_length,cdr3_nt,cdr3_aa
TRBJ1-6,TRBV19,NA,15,TGTGCCAGTAGCTCAGGAAGAATCGATAATTCACCCCTCCACTTT,CASSSGRIDNSPLHF
TRBJ2-5,TRBV30,TRBD1,14,TGTGCCTGGTTAACCGGGACAGGGATACAGACCCAGTACTTC,CAWLTGTGIQTQYF
TRBJ1-5,TRBV6-1,TRBD1,15,TGTGCCAGCAGTGCTCACAGGGGTAGCAATCAGCCCCAGCATTTT,CASSAHRGSNQPQHF
TRBJ1-2,TRBV7-2,NA,13,TGTGCCAGCAGCTCCGGGATCAACTATGGCTACACCTTC,CASSSGINYGYTF
TRBJ2-3,TRBV4-3,TRBD2,16,TGCGCCAGCAGCCACCTACTAGCGGATAGCACAGATACGCAGTATTTT,CASSHLLADSTDTQYF
TRBJ2-7,TRBV7-9,NA,17,TGTGCCAGCAGCTCGGCCCTCAGGGGCGCTATTTCCTACGAGCAGTACTTC,CASSSALRGAISYEQYF
TRBJ2-1,TRBV18,TRBD2,16,TGTGCCAGCTCACCACCGCTAGCGGGAATCTACAATGAGCAGTTCTTC,CASSPPLAGIYNEQFF
TRBJ2-7,TRBV4-1,TRBD2,18,TGCGCCAGCAGCCAAGAGCCCCCTCGGGGCGGGAGGGCCAGGGAGCAGTACTTC,CASSQEPPRGGRAREQYF
TRBJ1-6,TRBV5-6,TRBD1,15,TGTGCCAGCAGCTTTCAGGCGGCAGGGGGTTCACCCCTCCACTTT,CASSFQAAGGSPLHF
TRBJ1-2,TRBV6-1,TRBD1,12,TGTGCCATCACAGGGGGGACGGATGGCTACACCTTC,CAITGGTDGYTF
TRBJ1-3,TRBV6-5,NA,15,TGTGCCAGCAGGCCAACAGGGATCTCTGGAAACACCATATATTTT,CASRPTGISGNTIYF
TRBJ2-2,TRBV5-1,NA,15,TGCGCCAGCAGCCCAGCGGTTACGAACACCGGGGAGCTGTTTTTT,CASSPAVTNTGELFF
TRBJ2-3,TRBV6-1,TRBD2,15,TGTGCCAGCAGTGGGTGGCGGGAGGGCACAGATACGCAGTATTTT,CASSGWREGTDTQYF
TRBJ2-7,TRBV5-1,NA,15,TGCGCCAGCAGCCCCAACCACCGGACAGCCTACGAGCAGTACTTC,CASSPNHRTAYEQYF
TRBJ2-2,TRBV6-5,NA,13,TGTGCCAGCGTGGGGCTCTCCACCGGGGAGCTGTTTTTT,CASVGLSTGELFF
TRBJ1-1,TRBV7-2,NA,13,TGTGCCAGCAGCTCCCGACAGGCCGGTGAAGCTTTCTTT,CASSSRQAGEAFF
TRBJ1-1,TRBV5-1,TRBD1,13,TGCGCCAGCACCGAACCCGGGACAGCAGAAGCTTTCTTT,CASTEPGTAEAFF
TRBJ2-1,TRBV4-3,TRBD2,18,TGCGCCAGCAGCCAAGGGAGGATAGCGGGGGGCCGGTGGGATGAGCAGTTCTTC,CASSQGRIAGGRWDEQFF
TRBJ2-7,TRBV20-1,NA,11,TGCAGTGCTACAGCGGTCTACGAGCAGTACTTC,CSATAVYEQYF
TRBJ2-1,TRBV6-4,NA,13,TGTGCCAGCAGTGACATCCCAGGCAATGAGCAGTTCTTC,CASSDIPGNEQFF
TRBJ2-3,TRBV4-2,TRBD2,18,TGTGCCAGCAGCCTCCGACTAGCGGACTACACTAGCACAGATACGCAGTATTTT,CASSLRLADYTSTDTQYF
TRBJ2-1,TRBV2,NA,11,TGTGCCAGCAGTGAAGGACAGGCGGAGTTCTTC,CASSEGQAEFF
TRBJ2-1,TRBV6-5,TRBD2,15,TGTGCCAGCAGTTTCCTAGCGGGAGCTGTCAATGAGCAGTTCTTC,CASSFLAGAVNEQFF
TRBJ2-7,TRBV18,TRBD1,17,TGTGCCAGCTCACTCTCCCCAGGGGGCGGAATCCCCTACGAGCAGTACTTC,CASSLSPGGGIPYEQYF
TRBJ2-3,TRBV4-3,TRBD1,17,TGCGCCAGCAGCCAAGACGAAGGGGGCCCTCGCACAGATACGCAGTATTTT,CASSQDEGGPRTDTQYF
TRBJ2-1,TRBV6-1,TRBD2,15,TGTGCCAGCAGTGAATTTAGCGGGGGACGGAATGAGCAGTTCTTC,CASSEFSGGRNEQFF
TRBJ2-7,TRBV28,TRBD1,15,TGTGCCAGCAGTTCCCTGACAGGGGGCGGGAACAAGCAGTACTTC,CASSSLTGGGNKQYF
TRBJ1-5,TRBV4-3,NA,17,TGCGCCAGCAGCCAAGAGAGGGGGGGAGAATCCAATCAGCCCCAGCATTTT,CASSQERGGESNQPQHF